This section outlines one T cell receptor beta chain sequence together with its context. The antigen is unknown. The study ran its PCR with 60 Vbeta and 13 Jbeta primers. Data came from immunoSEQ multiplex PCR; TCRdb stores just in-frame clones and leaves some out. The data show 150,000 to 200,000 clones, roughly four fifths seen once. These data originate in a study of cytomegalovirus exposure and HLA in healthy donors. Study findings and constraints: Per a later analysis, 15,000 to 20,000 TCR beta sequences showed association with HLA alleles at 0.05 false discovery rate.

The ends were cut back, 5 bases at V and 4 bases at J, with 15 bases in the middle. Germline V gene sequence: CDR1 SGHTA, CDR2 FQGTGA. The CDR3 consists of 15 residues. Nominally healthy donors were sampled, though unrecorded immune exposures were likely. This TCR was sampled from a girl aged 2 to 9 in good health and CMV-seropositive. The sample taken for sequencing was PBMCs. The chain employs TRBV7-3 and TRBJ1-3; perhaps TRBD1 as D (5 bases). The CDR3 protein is CASSQTGTGGNTIYF. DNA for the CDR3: TGTGCCAGCAGCCAAACCGGAACAGGCGGAAACACCATATATTTT.